The next 8 T cell receptor beta chains were all read from a single sample in a study of blood T cell repertoires in COVID-19. Generated by immunoSEQ multiplex PCR, the TCRdb table keeps only in-frame clones and is missing some. The sample consists of approximately 65,000 clones, under 80% of them appearing once. Source material: peripheral blood. The receptors originated from a man aged 55 to 70 with acute or convalescent COVID-19.

This chain connects TRBV4-1 to TRBJ1-5; 8 positions agree with TRBD1. Germline CDR1 reads MGHRA; CDR2 reads YSYEKL. The CDR3 has 16 residues. V was pared by 0 bases and J by 6 bases, with 7 bases of the junction left unmatched. CDR3 amino acids: CASSQEEGQGSQPQHF. DNA of the CDR3: TGCGCCAGCAGCCAAGAGGAAGGACAGGGTAGTCAGCCCCAGCATTTT.

J is TRBJ2-3 and V is TRBV4-1; TRBD2 agrees at 11 bases. CDR1 is MGHRA and CDR2 is YSYEKL in the germline V gene. V shed 4 bases, J shed 5 bases, and the junction held 8 bases outside the gene matches. This CDR3 is built from 16 residues. CDR3: CASSPWTSGLEDTQYF. The CDR3 DNA follows: TGCGCCAGCAGCCCGTGGACTAGCGGGTTAGAAGATACGCAGTATTTT.

The V call is TRBV18, the J call TRBJ1-3, with a weak D call TRBD1 (5 bases). Germline CDR1 reads KGHSH; CDR2 reads LQKENI. The CDR3 length is 17 residues. Between the trimmed V and J ends, which lost 1 base and 1 base, there was a span of 14 bases. CDR3 in amino acids: CASSPRGFQGSGNTIYF. For the CDR3, the DNA is TGTGCCAGCTCACCACGGGGATTCCAGGGATCTGGAAACACCATATATTTT.

This clone was recorded a few times. This chain uses TRBV11-2 with TRBJ1-1, with D perhaps TRBD1 (6 bases). Germline V gene data show CDR1 as SGHAT and CDR2 as FQNNGV. This CDR3 has 15 residues. Between the trimmed V and J ends, which lost 7 bases and 1 base, there was a span of 16 bases. The CDR3, as DNA: TGTGCCAGCATTCAGGGGTCTTTTTGGAACACTGAAGCTTTCTTT. It codes for CASIQGSFWNTEAFF.

This clone was recorded at least ten times. This chain uses TRBV6-5 with TRBJ2-5, with 11 bases that match TRBD1. The CDR3 consists of 14 residues. Looked up from germline, CDR1 is MNHEY and CDR2 is SVGAGI. V shed 6 bases, J shed 5 bases, and the junction held 5 bases outside the gene matches. The CDR3 coding sequence is TGTGCCAGCAGCCCCGGGACAGGGGGGGAGACCCAGTACTTC. This sequence encodes CASSPGTGGETQYF.

There are a few counts of this clone. The chain employs TRBV28 and TRBJ2-7; 11 nucleotides agree with TRBD2. Losses at the gene ends were 7 bases for V and 7 bases for J; bases not matched to a gene: 9. The length of the CDR3 is 14 residues. Germline V lookup: CDR1 MDHEN, CDR2 SYDVKM. DNA of the CDR3: TGTGCCAGCACCGATAGCGGGAGGGCCTGGGAGCAGTACTTC. Residues: CASTDSGRAWEQYF.

The chain carries TRBV6-5 and TRBJ2-2, with D tentatively TRBD1 (6 bases). The CDR3 sequence is 14 residues long. With 8 bases removed from V and 8 bases from J, the gap between germline ends came to 18 bases. CDR1 is MNHEY and CDR2 is SVGAGI in the germline V gene. The CDR3 region is CASAGELGIGELFF. CDR3 DNA sequence: TGTGCCAGCGCAGGGGAGTTAGGGATTGGGGAGCTGTTTTTT.

The V gene is TRBV7-8, the J gene TRBJ1-5; a possible D gene is TRBD1 (5 bases). The germline CDR1 and CDR2 sequences are SGHVS and FQNEAQ. The CDR3 runs 14 residues. V was clipped by 3 bases and J by 5 bases, with 11 bases between them. CDR3 protein: CASSFQRGDQPQHF. Here the CDR3 DNA reads TGTGCCAGCAGCTTTCAACGGGGGGATCAGCCCCAGCATTTT.